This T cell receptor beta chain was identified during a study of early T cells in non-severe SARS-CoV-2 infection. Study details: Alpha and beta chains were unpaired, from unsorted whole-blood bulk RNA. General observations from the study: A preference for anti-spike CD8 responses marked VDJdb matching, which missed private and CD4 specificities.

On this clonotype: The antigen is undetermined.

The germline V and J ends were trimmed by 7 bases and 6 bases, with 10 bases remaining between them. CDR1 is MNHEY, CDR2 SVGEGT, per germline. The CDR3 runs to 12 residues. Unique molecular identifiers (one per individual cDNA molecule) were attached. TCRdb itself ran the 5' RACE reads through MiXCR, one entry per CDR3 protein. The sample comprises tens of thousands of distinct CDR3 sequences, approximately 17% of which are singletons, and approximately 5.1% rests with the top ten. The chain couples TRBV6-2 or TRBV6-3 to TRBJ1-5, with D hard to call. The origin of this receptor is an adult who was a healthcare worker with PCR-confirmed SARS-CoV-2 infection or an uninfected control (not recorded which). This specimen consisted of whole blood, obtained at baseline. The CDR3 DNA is TGTGCCAGCATATGTAGGAGTCAGCCCCAGCATTTT. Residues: CASICRSQPQHF.